This TCR beta chain is from a study of graft-versus-host responses after intestinal transplantation. The assay was immunoSEQ multiplex PCR, and TCRdb's table has in-frame clones only and misses some. The sample contains 1,500 to 2,000 clones, 50% to 70% of which appear only once. V was shortened by 3 bases and J by 0 bases, with 10 bases between the two germline ends. This CDR3 has 15 amino acids. CDR1 is MDHEN, CDR2 SYDVKM, per germline. The authors seeded roughly 200,000 CFSE-labeled responder cells together with roughly 200,000 irradiated stimulator cells tagged with violet dye. This sequence was found in a human patient who was an organ donor for intestinal transplantation. V and J are TRBV28 and TRBJ2-3; D might be TRBD2 (5 bases). The sequencing here drew on alloreactive CD8+ T cells from a mixed lymphocyte reaction culture, taken before transplantation. As to subset: CFSE-low proliferating T cells sorted from roughly six-day pre-transplant mixed lymphocyte reaction (GvH or HvG direction). The CDR3 DNA is TGTGCCAGCAGTTTCCCCGGACTTAGCACAGATACGCAGTATTTT. Amino acid sequence: CASSFPGLSTDTQYF.